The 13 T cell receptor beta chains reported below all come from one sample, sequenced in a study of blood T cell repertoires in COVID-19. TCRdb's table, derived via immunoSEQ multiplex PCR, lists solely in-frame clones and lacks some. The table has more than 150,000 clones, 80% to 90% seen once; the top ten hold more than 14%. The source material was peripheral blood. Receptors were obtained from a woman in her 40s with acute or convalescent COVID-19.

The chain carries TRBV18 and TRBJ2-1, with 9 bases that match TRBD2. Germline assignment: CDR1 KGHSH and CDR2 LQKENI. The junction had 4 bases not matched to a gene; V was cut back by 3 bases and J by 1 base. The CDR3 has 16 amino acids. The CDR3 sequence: CASSPLTSGSYNEQFF. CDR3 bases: TGTGCCAGCTCACCGCTCACTAGCGGGTCCTACAATGAGCAGTTCTTC.

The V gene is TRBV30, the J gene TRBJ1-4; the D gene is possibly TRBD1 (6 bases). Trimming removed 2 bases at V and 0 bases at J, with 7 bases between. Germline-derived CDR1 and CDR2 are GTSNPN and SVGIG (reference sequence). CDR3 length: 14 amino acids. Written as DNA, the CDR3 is TGTGCCTGGAGTTGGGGGCCAACTAATGAAAAACTGTTTTTT. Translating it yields CAWSWGPTNEKLFF.

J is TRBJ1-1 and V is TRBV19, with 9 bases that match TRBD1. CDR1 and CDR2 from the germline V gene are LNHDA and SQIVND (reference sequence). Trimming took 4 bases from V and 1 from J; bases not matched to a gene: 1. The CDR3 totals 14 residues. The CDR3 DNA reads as TGTGCCAGTAGTAAACAGGGGGCGAACACTGAAGCTTTCTTT. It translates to CASSKQGANTEAFF.

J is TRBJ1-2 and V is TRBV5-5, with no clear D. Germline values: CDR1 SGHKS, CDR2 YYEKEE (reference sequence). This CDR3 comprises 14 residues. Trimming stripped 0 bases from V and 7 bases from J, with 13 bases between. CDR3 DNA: TGTGCCAGCAGCTTGGGGCTAGGCGAGTTTGGCTACACCTTC. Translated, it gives CASSLGLGEFGYTF.

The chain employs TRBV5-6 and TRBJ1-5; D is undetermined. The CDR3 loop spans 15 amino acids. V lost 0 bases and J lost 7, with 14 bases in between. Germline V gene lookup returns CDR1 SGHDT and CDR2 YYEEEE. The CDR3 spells CASSLGVTREQPQHF. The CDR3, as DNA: TGTGCCAGCAGCTTGGGGGTAACACGGGAACAGCCCCAGCATTTT.

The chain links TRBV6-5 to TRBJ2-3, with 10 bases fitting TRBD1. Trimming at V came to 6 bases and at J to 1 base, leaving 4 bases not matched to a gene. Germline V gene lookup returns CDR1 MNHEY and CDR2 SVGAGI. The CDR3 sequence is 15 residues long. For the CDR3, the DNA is TGTGCCAGCAGGAGGGACAGGGGAGGCACAGATACGCAGTATTTT. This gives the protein CASRRDRGGTDTQYF.

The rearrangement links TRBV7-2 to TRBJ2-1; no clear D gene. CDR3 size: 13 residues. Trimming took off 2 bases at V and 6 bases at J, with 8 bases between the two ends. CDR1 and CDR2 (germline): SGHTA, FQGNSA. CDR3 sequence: CASSLPLVNEQFF. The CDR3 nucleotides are TGTGCCAGCAGCTTACCTCTAGTCAATGAGCAGTTCTTC.

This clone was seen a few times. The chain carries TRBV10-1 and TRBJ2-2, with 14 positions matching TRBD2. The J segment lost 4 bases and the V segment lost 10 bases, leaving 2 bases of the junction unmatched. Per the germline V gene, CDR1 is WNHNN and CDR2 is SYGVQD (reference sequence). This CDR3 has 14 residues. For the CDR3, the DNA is TGCGCCACCGGACTAGCGGGGGGCACCGGGGAGCTGTTTTTT. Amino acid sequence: CATGLAGGTGELFF.

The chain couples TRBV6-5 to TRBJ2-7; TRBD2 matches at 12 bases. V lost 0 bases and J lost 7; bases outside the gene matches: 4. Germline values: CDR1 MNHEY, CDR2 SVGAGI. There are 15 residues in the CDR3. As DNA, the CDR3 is TGTGCCAGCAGTTACTCCACTAGCGGGGGGTGGGAGCAGTACTTC. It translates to CASSYSTSGGWEQYF.

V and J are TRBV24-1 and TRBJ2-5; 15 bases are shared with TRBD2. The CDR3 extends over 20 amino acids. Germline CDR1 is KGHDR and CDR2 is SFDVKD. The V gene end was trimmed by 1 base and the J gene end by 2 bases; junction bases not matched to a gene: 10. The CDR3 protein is CATSDFSVGLAGGGQETQYF. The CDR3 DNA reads TGTGCCACCAGTGATTTCTCGGTGGGACTAGCGGGAGGCGGGCAAGAGACCCAGTACTTC.

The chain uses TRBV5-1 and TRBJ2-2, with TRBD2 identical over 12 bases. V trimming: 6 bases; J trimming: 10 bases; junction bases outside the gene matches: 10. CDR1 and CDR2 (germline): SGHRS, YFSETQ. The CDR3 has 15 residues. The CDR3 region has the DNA TGCGCCAGCACCAGTAGACTAGCGGGAGTTGTGGAGCTGTTTTTT. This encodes CASTSRLAGVVELFF. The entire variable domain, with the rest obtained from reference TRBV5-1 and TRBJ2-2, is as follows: KAGVTQTPRYLIKTRGQQVTLSCSPISGHRSVSWYQQTPGQGLQFLFEYFSETQRNKGNFPGRFSGRQFSNSRSEMNVSTLELGDSALYLCASTSRLAGVVELFFGEGSRLTVL.

CDR3 region: CASSVDGSREQYF. The CDR3, as DNA: TGTGCCAGCAGCGTAGACGGGAGCAGGGAGCAGTACTTC. The chain carries TRBV9 and TRBJ2-7, with D tentatively TRBD2 (6 bases). The germline V gene has CDR1 SGDLS and CDR2 YYNGEE. Trimming removed 0 bases at V and 7 bases at J, with 11 bases between. This CDR3 contains 13 residues.

The CDR3 protein is CASTKGQAFSGNTIYF. The CDR3 nucleotides read TGTGCCAGCACAAAGGGACAGGCCTTCTCTGGAAACACCATATATTTT. The rearrangement links TRBV2 to TRBJ1-3, with 8 bases aligning to TRBD1. This CDR3 contains 16 residues. J was trimmed by 0 bases and V by 7 bases; bases with no gene match: 8. The germline gives CDR1 SNHLY, CDR2 FYNNEI. The variable domain in full, with the rest retrieved from reference TRBV2 and TRBJ1-3, is EPEVTQTPSHQVTQMGQEVILRCVPISNHLYFYWYRQILGQKVEFLVSFYNNEISEKSEIFDDQFSVERPDGSNFTLKIRSTKLEDSAMYFCASTKGQAFSGNTIYFGEGSWLTVV.